Listed below are T cell receptor beta chains from one sample, sequenced in a study of response to subunit inactivated influenza vaccine. MiXCR was run by TCRdb on the RT-PCR reads, yielding one entry per CDR3 protein. The table shows fewer than 550,000 distinct CDR3 sequences, with 25% occurring only once. The material sequenced was CD4+ T cells sorted from PBMCs, taken less than 6 days after vaccination. The receptors come from a man aged 50-59 years who received an inactivated influenza vaccine. The CDR3 runs from the conserved cysteine through the conserved F or W. A D gene is named only where the DNA matches it firmly. Clone size, where shown, is once, few, many, or a class for clones that have expanded.

>-|TRBV5-1|TRBJ2-7|14|-
TGCGCCAGCAGCCTGCTCGAGTTCAGCTACGAGCAGTACTTC
CASSLLEFSYEQYF
>-|TRBV2|TRBJ2-2|14|-
TGTGCCAGCACCGGGGGAGAGAACACCGGGGAGCTGTTTTTT
CASTGGENTGELFF
>-|TRBV20-1|TRBJ2-5|14|-
TGCAGTGCTAGAGATCTTGGAGGGTTGGAGACCCAGTACTTC
CSARDLGGLETQYF
>few|TRBV30|TRBJ2-7|12|-
TGTGCCTGGAGTTGGAGGGGGTACGAGCAGTACTTC
CAWSWRGYEQYF
>-|TRBV20-1|TRBJ1-2|15|TRBD1
TGCAGTGCTAGATCGGATCAGGGACAGAAATATGGCTACACCTTC
CSARSDQGQKYGYTF
>-|TRBV10-3|TRBJ2-2|15|TRBD1
TGTGCCATCAGTGATAGAACAGGGGGCACCGGGGAGCTGTTTTTT
CAISDRTGGTGELFF
>few|TRBV7-8|TRBJ1-1|15|-
TGTGCCAGCAGCTTAGAGCCAGCCGCCCACACTGAAGCTTTCTTT
CASSLEPAAHTEAFF
>few|TRBV10-3|TRBJ2-1|14|TRBD1
TGTGCCATCAGTCGACAGGGTCTGGGCAATGAGCAGTTCTTC
CAISRQGLGNEQFF
>-|TRBV7-6|TRBJ2-5|16|-
TGTGCCAGCAGCTTTAAAACAGGGATGGCTAGGAAGACCCAGTACTTC
CASSFKTGMARKTQYF
>few|TRBV12-3/TRBV12-4|TRBJ1-5|17|-
TGTGCCAGCAGTTTAGCGTGGTCTCTAAGGACCAATCAGCCCCAGCATTTT
CASSLAWSLRTNQPQHF
>few|TRBV2|TRBJ2-5|15|TRBD2
TGTGCCAGCAGTGGACCCAGCGGGGGTAGCGAGACCCAGTACTTC
CASSGPSGGSETQYF